Included here is one T cell receptor (beta chain) sequence, with context. Produced via immunoSEQ multiplex PCR; TCRdb's table is partial and in-frame only. The sample includes tens of thousands of clones, 97% of them seen just once. This entry is derived from a study of technical replicates of blood from several donors. V gave up 7 bases and J gave up 4 bases; unmatched junction bases: 9. Germline V gives CDR1 SGHRS, CDR2 YFSETQ. The CDR3 runs to 15 residues. V usage is TRBV5-1 and J usage is TRBJ2-2, with 8 positions matching TRBD1. The sequence came from a human donor in good health. Specimen: T cells isolated from PBMCs. The CDR3 spells CASFTGGALTGELFF. The CDR3 DNA reads TGCGCCAGCTTCACAGGGGGTGCCCTCACCGGGGAGCTGTTTTTT.